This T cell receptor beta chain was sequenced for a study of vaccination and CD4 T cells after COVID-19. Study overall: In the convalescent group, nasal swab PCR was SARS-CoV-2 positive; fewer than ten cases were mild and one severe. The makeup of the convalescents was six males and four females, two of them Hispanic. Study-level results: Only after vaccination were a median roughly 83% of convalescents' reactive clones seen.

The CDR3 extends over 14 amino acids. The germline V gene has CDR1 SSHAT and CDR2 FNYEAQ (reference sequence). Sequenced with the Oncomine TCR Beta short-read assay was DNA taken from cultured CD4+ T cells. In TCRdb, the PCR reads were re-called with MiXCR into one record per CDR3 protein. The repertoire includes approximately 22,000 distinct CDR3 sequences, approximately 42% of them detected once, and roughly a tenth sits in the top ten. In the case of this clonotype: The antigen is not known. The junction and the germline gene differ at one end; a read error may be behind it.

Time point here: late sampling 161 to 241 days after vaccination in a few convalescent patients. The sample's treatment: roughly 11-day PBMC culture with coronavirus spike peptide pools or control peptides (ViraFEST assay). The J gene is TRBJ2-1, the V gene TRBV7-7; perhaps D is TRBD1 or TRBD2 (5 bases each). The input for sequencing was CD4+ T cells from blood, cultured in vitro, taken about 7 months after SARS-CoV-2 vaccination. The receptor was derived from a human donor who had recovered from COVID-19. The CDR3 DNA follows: TGTGCTAGCAGCCAAGGTGGGGGAAGAATGGAGCAGTTCTTC. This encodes CASSQGGGRMEQFF.